This entry describes one T cell receptor (beta chain). Its antigen is unknown. The assay used was immunoSEQ (version v3.0), run at survey level. Sequencing was performed with immunoSEQ multiplex PCR; in TCRdb, only in-frame clones are kept and a portion is missing. The table records tens of thousands of clones, more than 70% of them present only once. Germline CDR1 MNHEY, CDR2 SMNVEV (reference sequence). V gave up 3 bases and J gave up 5 bases, with 13 bases separating them. The CDR3 loop spans 14 amino acids. The entry originates in a study of long-term antiretroviral therapy in people with HIV. The study, taken as a whole, reports: Transplant donor controls retained higher diversity, though diversity increased after ART. All time points showed a repertoire dominated by clones expanded before ART.

Amounts of 1-10 million cryopreserved PBMC were held in the samples before DNA extraction. V and J are TRBV27 and TRBJ2-5; D is unclear. Material: unsorted PBMCs, obtained 0.6 years after starting antiretroviral therapy. This TCR derives from a man aged 60-69 years with HIV. The CDR3 loop reads CASSFRLGWETQYF. Here the CDR3 DNA reads TGTGCCAGCAGTTTTCGTTTAGGGTGGGAGACCCAGTACTTC.